A single sample is the source of the 4 T cell receptor beta chains below, sequenced in a study of CD8+ T cells in alopecia areata. This sample's treatment: oral pan-JAK inhibitor, 5-10 mg twice daily. RNA extraction was followed by reverse transcription into cDNA, which acted as the sequencing template. The table came from immunoSEQ multiplex PCR; TCRdb's copy has only in-frame clones and leaves some out. The sample lists roughly 180,000 clones; 45% to 65% were seen once. Sequences were derived from CD4+ T cells sorted from blood, sampled at week 4, from a patient treated with tofacitinib. The receptors stem from a human donor with alopecia areata.

J is TRBJ2-1 and V is TRBV4-3, with 10 bases matching TRBD2. The CDR3 sequence is 16 residues long. In germline, CDR1 is LGHNA, CDR2 YSLEER. V was pared by 0 bases and J by 9 bases, with 8 bases of the junction left unmatched. The CDR3 is CASSQDPSGGPREQFF. CDR3 DNA: TGCGCCAGCAGCCAAGATCCTAGCGGGGGACCCCGTGAGCAGTTCTTC.

The table lists this clone with a count of one. V gene TRBV27 combines with J gene TRBJ2-3; weak D call: TRBD1 (5 bases). CDR3 length equals 18 residues. The germline V gene has CDR1 MNHEY and CDR2 SMNVEV (reference sequence). V was trimmed by 6 bases and J by 0 bases, leaving 22 bases between them. The CDR3 reads CASSISPRTRSSTDTQYF. DNA for the CDR3: TGTGCCAGCAGCATAAGCCCCCGGACACGATCTAGCACAGATACGCAGTATTTT.

This chain connects TRBV2 to TRBJ1-1; D is unclear. Germline V gene sequence: CDR1 SNHLY, CDR2 FYNNEI. V was pared by 4 bases and J by 3 bases, with 9 bases between. The CDR3 consists of 13 residues. The CDR3 is CASSVDAYTEAFF. In DNA form, the CDR3 reads TGTGCCAGCAGTGTAGACGCGTACACTGAAGCTTTCTTT.

The CDR3 sequence: CASSPRHYNEQFF. The DNA of the CDR3 is TGTGCCAGCAGCCCGAGGCACTACAATGAGCAGTTCTTC. The rearrangement joins TRBV5-4 to TRBJ2-1, with D hard to call. The V end was cut by 4 bases, the J end by 3 bases, with 8 bases between. The CDR3 length is 13 residues. The germline V gene encodes CDR1 SGHNT and CDR2 YYREEE (reference sequence).